A selection of T cell receptor beta chains follows, all from one sample in a study of T cell repertoires in cytomegalovirus infection. These receptors are not linked to any known antigen. One entry per CDR3 protein, called by TCRdb with MiXCR from the reads. The table includes approximately 280,000 distinct CDR3 sequences, approximately 22% detected once. This sample comprised cultured PBMCs, obtained from culture after CMV antigen stimulation. The receptors shown here come from a human donor in good health (CMV status not recorded). Some clones in this sample may be carry-over from other donors' samples. The CDR3 runs from the conserved cysteine through the conserved F or W. A D gene is named only where the DNA matches it firmly. The size of a clone is reported for some rows only, either as once, few or many, or as a class for expanded clones.

v_gene	abundance	d_gene	j_gene	CDR3aa	CDR3nt
TRBV7-2	many	.	TRBJ2-5	CASGFRAQETQYF	TGTGCCAGCGGCTTCCGGGCACAAGAGACCCAGTACTTC
TRBV7-9	few	TRBD2	TRBJ2-1	CASSSILAGGSNEQFF	TGTGCCAGCAGCTCCATACTAGCGGGAGGGAGTAATGAGCAGTTCTTC
TRBV7-2	many	.	TRBJ1-2	CASSLVFRDGYTF	TGTGCCAGCAGCTTAGTGTTCCGGGATGGCTACACCTTC
TRBV12-3/TRBV12-4	.	.	TRBJ2-3	CASSGPGGTDTQYF	TGTGCCAGCAGTGGTCCGGGAGGCACAGATACGCAGTATTTT
TRBV11-3	.	TRBD2	TRBJ2-1	CASSLEPSGPYNEQFF	TGTGCCAGCAGCTTAGAACCTAGCGGACCATACAATGAGCAGTTCTTC
TRBV7-8	.	.	TRBJ1-1	CASSFDRSAEAFF	TGTGCCAGCAGCTTCGACAGAAGCGCTGAAGCTTTCTTT
TRBV7-6	few	TRBD2	TRBJ2-2	CASSPLRTSGSRETGELFF	TGTGCCAGCAGCCCATTACGGACTAGCGGGAGCAGGGAGACCGGGGAGCTGTTTTTT
TRBV7-2	many	TRBD1	TRBJ1-2	CASSLQQGAQGYTF	TGTGCCAGCAGCTTACAACAGGGGGCGCAGGGCTACACCTTC
TRBV12-3/TRBV12-4	.	TRBD1	TRBJ1-5	CASRITTGGNQPQHF	TGTGCCAGCCGTATTACGACAGGGGGCAATCAGCCCCAGCATTTT
TRBV5-1	once	TRBD2	TRBJ2-2	CASTKLAGGGTGELFF	TGCGCCAGCACCAAACTAGCGGGAGGCGGCACCGGGGAGCTGTTTTTT
TRBV7-9	few	TRBD1	TRBJ1-1	CASSSALTGFNTEAFF	TGTGCCAGCAGCTCCGCCTTGACAGGGTTCAACACTGAAGCTTTCTTT
TRBV7-4	.	.	TRBJ2-6	CASSLVPPRVPTF	TGTGCCAGCAGCTTAGTCCCCCCTCGCGTCCCGACTTTC
TRBV18	few	.	TRBJ1-1	CASYPGGGTEAFF	TGTGCCAGCTACCCGGGAGGTGGCACTGAAGCTTTCTTT
TRBV7-2	many	.	TRBJ2-7	CASSLMSVNSYEQYF	TGTGCCAGCAGCTTAATGTCGGTCAACTCCTACGAGCAGTACTTC
TRBV18	.	TRBD1	TRBJ2-3	CASSPAGQGASDTQYF	TGTGCCAGCTCACCAGCGGGACAGGGGGCTTCAGATACGCAGTATTTT
TRBV5-6	.	.	TRBJ1-3	CASSLEDSYSGNTIYF	TGTGCCAGCAGCTTGGAGGACAGCTACTCTGGAAACACCATATATTTT
TRBV4-1	.	.	TRBJ2-2	CASSTKAGELFF	TGCGCCAGCAGCACTAAGGCCGGGGAGCTGTTTTTT
TRBV7-4	few	.	TRBJ1-1	CASSSMGYGTEAFF	TGTGCCAGCAGCTCCATGGGGTACGGGACTGAAGCTTTCTTT
TRBV7-2	few	TRBD2	TRBJ2-3	CASSLAIAGGNTDTQYF	TGTGCCAGCAGCTTAGCTATAGCGGGGGGGAACACAGATACGCAGTATTTT
TRBV7-3	few	TRBD2	TRBJ2-7	CASSPGLAGGYEQYF	TGTGCCAGCAGCCCAGGACTAGCGGGGGGCTACGAGCAGTACTTC
TRBV19	.	.	TRBJ2-3	CASSTTAHTDTQYF	TGTGCCAGTAGTACGACTGCACACACAGATACGCAGTATTTT
TRBV12-3/TRBV12-4	many	TRBD1	TRBJ1-2	CASSPRGGGRENYGYTF	TGTGCCAGCAGCCCCAGGGGGGGGGGGCGCGAGAACTATGGCTACACCTTC
TRBV7-2	.	.	TRBJ2-1	CVSRGYNEQFF	TGTGTCAGCAGGGGCTACAATGAGCAGTTCTTC
TRBV12-3/TRBV12-4	.	TRBD2	TRBJ2-7	CASTEAGGRDEQYF	TGTGCCAGCACCGAAGCGGGAGGGCGAGACGAGCAGTACTTC
TRBV20-1	.	TRBD1	TRBJ1-2	CSARAGTGRGYTF	TGCAGTGCTCGAGCGGGGACAGGCCGCGGCTACACCTTC
TRBV19	few	.	TRBJ2-1	CASMGGGRRIYNEQFF	TGTGCCAGTATGGGGGGCGGACGGAGAATCTACAATGAGCAGTTCTTC
TRBV12-3/TRBV12-4	.	TRBD2	TRBJ2-3	CASSTGLARLRDTQYF	TGTGCCAGCAGTACGGGACTAGCGCGCCTTAGGGATACGCAGTATTTT
TRBV29-1	few	TRBD1	TRBJ2-3	CSVETGQGTDTQYF	TGCAGCGTTGAAACGGGACAGGGCACAGATACGCAGTATTTT
TRBV5-4	.	.	TRBJ2-5	CASSPPWGPKETQYF	TGTGCCAGCAGTCCTCCCTGGGGGCCTAAAGAGACCCAGTACTTC
TRBV4-1	.	.	TRBJ1-2	CASSQARTENYGYTF	TGCGCCAGCAGCCAGGCCCGGACAGAAAACTATGGCTACACCTTC
TRBV5-4	few	.	TRBJ1-2	CASRDLRGPNYGYTF	TGTGCCAGCAGGGACCTGAGGGGCCCTAACTATGGCTACACCTTC
TRBV29-1	.	.	TRBJ2-3	CSGDHTDTQYF	TGCAGCGGGGACCACACAGATACGCAGTATTTT
TRBV9	.	.	TRBJ2-3	CASSVARSTDTQYF	TGTGCCAGCAGCGTAGCCCGTAGCACAGATACGCAGTATTTT
TRBV10-3	.	.	TRBJ1-1	CAISVNLNTEAFF	TGTGCCATCAGTGTAAACCTGAACACTGAAGCTTTCTTT
TRBV7-8	few	.	TRBJ2-1	CASSLKRDYLNEQFF	TGTGCCAGCAGCTTAAAGCGCGACTACCTCAATGAGCAGTTCTTC
TRBV7-2	.	TRBD1	TRBJ2-3	CASSSDRGLRDTQYF	TGTGCCAGCAGCTCAGACAGGGGGCTGAGAGATACGCAGTATTTT
TRBV7-2	many	.	TRBJ2-7	CASRLDGGRTDEQYF	TGTGCCAGCAGGTTAGACGGGGGGCGTACGGACGAGCAGTACTTC